Included here is one T cell receptor beta chain sequence, with context. Its antigen specificity is not known. One end of the junction fails to match germline, which may point to a read error. The source of the sample is a study of tumor-infiltrating lymphocytes in primary liver carcinoma (dated 2017 in TCRdb). About the investigation overall: The five patients, three men and two women aged 30 to 69 years, had hepatocellular carcinoma (four) or combined HCC and intrahepatic cholangiocarcinoma (one). Tumors of the five patients were stage T1-T3 N0M0 with maximum diameters of roughly 4.2 to 10 cm. Across five regions of each liver tumor, along with adjacent normal tissue and blood, the study brought together TCRbeta repertoire sequencing, expression microarrays and whole-exome sequencing. Agilent mRNA microarray profiling was performed on the roughly 25 tumor region samples to relate TCRbeta repertoire diversity to the local molecular phenotype. TCRbeta repertoire sequencing covered 35 specimens from 5 patients: about 25 tumor regions, 5 adjacent noncancerous liver tissues and 5 peripheral blood samples. Repertoires from technical replicates were highly reproducible, with mean shared-clone rates around 0.87 and correlation coefficients above 0.98. Samples yielded roughly 3.5 to 7.13 million productive TCRbeta reads; read depth did not differ significantly between tissue types.

A constant-region primer and ProtoScript II reverse transcriptase were used to reverse-transcribe TCRbeta-specific cDNA from 500 ng total RNA. The TCRbeta libraries were prepared through three rounds of nested multiplex PCR following a slightly modified ARM-PCR procedure. Each of the first two PCR rounds ran for about 11 cycles using multiplex TRBV1-TRBV30 forward primers together with a Cbeta reverse primer. Sample barcodes and Illumina adapters were attached in a final 25-cycle PCR using Deep VentR polymerase. Amplicons of 200-500 bp were gel-purified with a QIAquick gel extraction kit before sequencing. An Illumina HiSeq 2500 was used to sequence the TCRbeta amplicons, generating 250-bp paired-end reads. Per the source publication's procedure: To recover full CDR3 sequences, reads were quality-trimmed using Trimmomatic v0.33 and paired reads were then merged using FLASH v1.2.11. V, D and J germline segments were assigned to the rearranged TCRbeta sequences by MiGEC v1.2.1b. Clonotype statistics, along with Shannon-Wiener diversity indices, were calculated using VDJtools v1.0.0. To reduce sampling bias, subsequent analyses other than the diversity analysis used only the 250 most abundant clonotypes in each sample. TCRdb handled the public reads itself, with Q25 trimming in fastp and clone calling in MiXCR, and kept productive beta chains. Entries are consolidated by CDR3 protein sequence, retaining the most common genes and DNA. The V and J calls, along with clone size, are taken from TCRdb and not from the paper's own processing. The sample profile shows 70,000 to 75,000 distinct CDR3 sequences; approximately 70% of them were found once. The top ten clones comprise around a quarter of the sample.

Without any cell sorting, total RNA and DNA were extracted together from about 19-30 mg of bulk tissue using the AllPrep DNA/RNA mini kit. A handful of patients with histopathologically diagnosed primary liver carcinoma underwent surgical resection in China between late 2015 and 2016. At the time of sampling, the patients were treatment-naive and had chronic HBV infection. Each tumor was sampled at five spatially separated regions: the superior, inferior, left-lateral and right-lateral poles and the tumor centre. According to histology, viable tumor cells made up more than 75% of every tumor sample. Fresh tumor and adjacent tissue pieces were bisected, with one half stored in RNAlater at -80 degrees C and the other half sent for histology. From its cysteine to its phenylalanine, the CDR3 spans 15 amino acids. Solely the CDR3 DNA is kept, with 45 bases framed from the first base. From the germline V gene, CDR1 is MNHNS and CDR2 is SASEGT.

The research as a whole found: Only roughly 7-25% of top clones appeared in all five regions of a tumor, which suggests that tumor-infiltrating T cells are spatially heterogeneous. Only 4 or 5 patients were included in the study, and the authors note that the findings should be validated in a larger study. Since the samples were bulk and unsorted, there was no way to compare CD4+ and CD8+ T cell repertoires. The top 250 clones accounted for a significantly greater share of the repertoire in tumors than in blood (p = 0.039). Repertoire overlap was found to be higher between tumor regions (mean around 35%) than between tumor-adjacent (approximately 17%) or tumor-blood (about 14%) pairs, consistent with antigen-driven expansion. Only the TCR beta chain was sequenced, which likely underestimates true repertoire diversity because unpaired alpha chains were not captured.

The chain links TRBV6-1 with TRBJ2-7; the D gene is perhaps TRBD2, on 6 matching bases. The sequencing input was liver tumor tissue from sampling region 4. In the paper's terms, the cell subset or site label means: tumor region T4, right-lateral pole. This receptor was identified in a man aged 35 to 55 with primary liver carcinoma and hepatitis B virus infection. The CDR3 region has the sequence CASSEAPGLGYELYF. The nucleotides are TGTGCCAGCAGTGAAGCCCCGGGACTGGGGTACGAGCTGTACTTC.